The 3 T cell receptor beta chains presented below share a single source sample, sequenced in a study of T cell responses to AZD1222 COVID-19 vaccine. Clones were read by immunoSEQ multiplex PCR, and TCRdb kept only the in-frame ones, dropping some. The sample lists tens of thousands of clones, 88% occurring once. The specimen was peripheral blood, collected on day 0 of MenACWY control vaccination. These receptors were taken from an adult in good health.

This clone showed up just once. The chain joins TRBV4-1 to TRBJ1-4; the match to TRBD1 covers 7 bases. The CDR3 is made up of 16 amino acids. Germline V gene sequence: CDR1 MGHRA, CDR2 YSYEKL. Germline trimming cut 2 bases from V and 7 bases from J; bases unmatched to any gene: 10. DNA for the CDR3: TGCGCCAGCAGCCAATTCGGGACAGAGGGCGGTGAAAAACTGTTTTTT. Translated, it gives CASSQFGTEGGEKLFF.

The gene calls are TRBV6-1 and TRBJ2-7; TRBD2 might be the D (7 bases). The V end was cut by 5 bases, the J end by 3 bases, with 23 bases between. The CDR3 covers 17 residues. CDR1 is MNHNS, CDR2 SASEGT, per germline. In nucleotides, the CDR3 is TGTGCCAGCAGTAAAGGGGGGGTAGCGGGTCTGCACTACGAGCAGTACTTC. Protein sequence: CASSKGGVAGLHYEQYF.

The rearrangement joins TRBV7-2 to TRBJ2-3; maybe TRBD2 (7 bases). Looked up from germline, CDR1 is SGHTA and CDR2 is FQGNSA. CDR3 size: 16 residues. V was clipped by 5 bases and J by 0 bases, with 15 bases between them. The CDR3 is CASSPRWGGSTDTQYF. CDR3 coding DNA: TGTGCCAGCAGCCCTCGATGGGGGGGCAGCACAGATACGCAGTATTTT.